This TCR beta chain was found in a study of T cells after yellow fever vaccination. Study-wide context: Fractions containing few cells were prepared with SMART-Seq v4 Ultra Low Input.

V dropped 1 base and J dropped 4 bases, with 4 bases sitting between them. This CDR3 is built from 11 residues. The V gene's germline CDR1 is DFQATT and CDR2 SNEGSKA (reference sequence). Study-level results: Clones that expanded after primary vaccination mostly reappeared after the booster (over 95% CD4, roughly 87% CD8).

TCRdb re-called the 5' RACE reads through MiXCR, storing one row per CDR3 protein. The profile shows nearly 350,000 distinct CDR3 sequences, roughly 8% of them singletons. This clonotype was found a few times. Its antigen is unknown. This sample comprised PBMCs, obtained approximately 40 days after the first yellow fever vaccination. The TCR comes from a man between 18 and 29 years old who received the YFV17D yellow fever vaccine. This chain uses TRBV20-1 with TRBJ2-5, with D uncertain. The CDR3 DNA sequence: TGCAGTGCTAGAGTATTAGAGACCCAGTACTTC. Its translation is CSARVLETQYF.